This is a list of T cell receptor beta chains from one sample in a study of identical twins. TCRdb recomputed calls from the 5' RACE reads with MiXCR, one row per CDR3 protein. The sample has some 590,000 distinct CDR3 sequences, 9.6% seen once. These data were also reused for a study on yellow fever vaccine responses in identical twins.

The material sequenced was PBMCs. The receptor set was obtained from a woman aged 18-35 years in good health. The CDR3 runs from the conserved cysteine through the conserved F or W. The order of the fields is V gene, CDR3 protein.

TRBV5-6	CASTTSMNTEAFF
TRBV18	CASSPSATNTEAFF
TRBV24-1	CATRDTNRLDNEQFF
TRBV19	CASNQGLGNYYGYTF
TRBV29-1	CSVAPSGIYNEQFF
TRBV5-4	CASSFVVGRLANINEQFF
TRBV11-2	CASSMGQGAVGQETQYF
TRBV6-4	CASSEAGEYDTQYF
TRBV20-1	CSAAPRDWYQETQYF
TRBV7-3	CASSLTFETDTQYF
TRBV18	CASSTQTGVTGELFF
TRBV7-2	CASSHATGQLTDTQYF
TRBV10-3	CAISDRLAGPYEQYF
TRBV9	CASSPRPGLSHEQYF
TRBV20-1	CSAISGLYGYTF
TRBV6-2/TRBV6-3	CASRHTGTGYNQPQHF
TRBV7-9	CASSLGFQPQHF
TRBV24-1	CATSEGTRTQYF
TRBV19	CASSRSGLAGELFF
TRBV12-3/TRBV12-4	CASSLIQGTNYGYTF
TRBV19	CASRLGTGMAEQYF
TRBV12-3/TRBV12-4	CASSLVGTGREKLFF
TRBV27	CASSLWAAGGGNEQFF
TRBV7-2	CASSFQADSYNEQFF
TRBV20-1	CSARVSGNTGELFF
TRBV3-1	CASSPSLPGANVLTF
TRBV3-1	CASSQGSPGNTIYF
TRBV7-8	CASSGQTNSPLHF
TRBV29-1	CSVEGGAEAFF
TRBV7-8	CASSLGGQVGAYEQYF
TRBV5-6	CASDRATDTQYF
TRBV20-1	CSADGTVNQPQHF
TRBV13	CASSLGRRLAGDEQFF
TRBV27	CASSFAGAGYEQYF
TRBV7-2	CASSQSGRSADTQYF
TRBV6-1	CAIEPGQGTKNIQYF
TRBV30	CAWNIDRAVYGYTF
TRBV11-1	CASSPSPNQPQHF
TRBV15	CATSRDRVLGTGNF
TRBV11-2	CASSLQTRETQYF
TRBV7-2	CASSSDGQNGETQYF
TRBV20-1	CSAPRGGEETQYF
TRBV10-1	CASSDLTSGRAEQFF
TRBV20-1	CSAFSGARSNEQYF
TRBV3-1	CASSQAYEQFF
TRBV20-1	CSAESGAGVQHEQYF
TRBV2	CASSPWRGGTYNEQFF
TRBV6-1	CASRSSGLQETQYF
TRBV29-1	CSVVRTATSTDTQYF
TRBV28	CASRVPQAGLITEAFF
TRBV12-3/TRBV12-4	CASRRSEAFF
TRBV14	CASSPGLYGYTF
TRBV3-1	CASSQPPGLAGDTGELFF
TRBV7-2	CASSLTSGGWADTQYF
TRBV20-1	CSATRGGTDTQYF
TRBV5-1	CASSPPRASSTDTQYF
TRBV12-3/TRBV12-4	CASTFGITELNTEAFF
TRBV15	CATREEGRTEAFF
TRBV20-1	CSARERGSEQYF